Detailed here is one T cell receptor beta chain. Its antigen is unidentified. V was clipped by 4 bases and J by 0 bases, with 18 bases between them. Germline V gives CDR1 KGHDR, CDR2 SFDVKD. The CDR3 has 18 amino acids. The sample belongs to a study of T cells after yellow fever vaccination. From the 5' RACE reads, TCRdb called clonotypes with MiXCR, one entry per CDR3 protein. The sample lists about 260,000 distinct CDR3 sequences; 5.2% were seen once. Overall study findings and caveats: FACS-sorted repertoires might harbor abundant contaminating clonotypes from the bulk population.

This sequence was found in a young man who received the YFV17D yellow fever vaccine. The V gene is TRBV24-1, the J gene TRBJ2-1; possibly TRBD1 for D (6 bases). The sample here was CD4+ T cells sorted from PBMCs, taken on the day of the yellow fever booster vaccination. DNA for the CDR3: TGTGCCACCAGTGACCCGGCGATAACAGGGAGCTCCTACAATGAGCAGTTCTTC. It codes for CATSDPAITGSSYNEQFF.